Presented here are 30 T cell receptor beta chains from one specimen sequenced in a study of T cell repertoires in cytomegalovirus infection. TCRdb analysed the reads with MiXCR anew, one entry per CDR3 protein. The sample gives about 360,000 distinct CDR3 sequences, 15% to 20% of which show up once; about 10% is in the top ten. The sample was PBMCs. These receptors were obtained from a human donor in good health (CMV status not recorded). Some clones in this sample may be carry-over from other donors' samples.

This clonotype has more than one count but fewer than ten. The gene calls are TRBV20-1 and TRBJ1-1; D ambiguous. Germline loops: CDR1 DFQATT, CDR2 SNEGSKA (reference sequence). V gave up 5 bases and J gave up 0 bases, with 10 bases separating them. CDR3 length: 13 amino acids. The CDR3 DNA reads TGCAGTGCTCCCGACTTTGTGAACACTGAAGCTTTCTTT. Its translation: CSAPDFVNTEAFF.

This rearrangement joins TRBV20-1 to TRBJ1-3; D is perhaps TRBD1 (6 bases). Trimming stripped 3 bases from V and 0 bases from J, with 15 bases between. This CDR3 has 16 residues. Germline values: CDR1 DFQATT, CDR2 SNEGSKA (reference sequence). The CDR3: CSARNAGASSGNTIYF. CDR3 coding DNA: TGCAGTGCTAGGAACGCAGGGGCTAGCTCTGGAAACACCATATATTTT.

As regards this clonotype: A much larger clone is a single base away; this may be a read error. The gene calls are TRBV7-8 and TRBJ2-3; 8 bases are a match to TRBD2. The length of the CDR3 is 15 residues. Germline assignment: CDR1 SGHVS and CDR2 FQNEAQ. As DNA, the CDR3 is TGTGCCTGCAGCCCGTGGGGACTAGGTGTAGATACGCAGTATTTT. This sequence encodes CACSPWGLGVDTQYF.

CDR3: CSARVGDNEQFF. CDR3 DNA sequence: TGCAGTGCTAGAGTCGGTGACAATGAGCAGTTCTTC. The chain joins TRBV20-1 to TRBJ2-1, with D unclear. V lost 1 base and J 5 bases, leaving 6 bases between the germline ends. This CDR3 is built from 12 residues. The germline CDR1 and CDR2 sequences are DFQATT and SNEGSKA (reference sequence).

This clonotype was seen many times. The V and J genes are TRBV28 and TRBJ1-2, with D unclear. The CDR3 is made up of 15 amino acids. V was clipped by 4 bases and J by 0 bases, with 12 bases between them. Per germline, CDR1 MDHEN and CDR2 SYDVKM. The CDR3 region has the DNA TGTGCCAGCAGTTCACAAGGTCCAGCTAACTATGGCTACACCTTC. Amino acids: CASSSQGPANYGYTF.

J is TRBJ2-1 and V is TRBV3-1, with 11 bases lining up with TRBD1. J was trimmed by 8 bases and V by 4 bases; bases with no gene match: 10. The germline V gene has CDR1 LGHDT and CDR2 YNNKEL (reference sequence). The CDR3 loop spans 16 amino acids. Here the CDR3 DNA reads TGTGCCAGCAGCCTGGGATGGACAGGGGGCTTGTATGAGCAGTTCTTC. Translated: CASSLGWTGGLYEQFF.

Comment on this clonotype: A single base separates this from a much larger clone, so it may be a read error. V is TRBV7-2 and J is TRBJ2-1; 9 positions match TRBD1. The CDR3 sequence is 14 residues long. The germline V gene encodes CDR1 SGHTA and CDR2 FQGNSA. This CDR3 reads CATRQGVSYHEQFF. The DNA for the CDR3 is TGTGCCACACGACAGGGGGTCTCCTACCATGAGCAGTTCTTC.

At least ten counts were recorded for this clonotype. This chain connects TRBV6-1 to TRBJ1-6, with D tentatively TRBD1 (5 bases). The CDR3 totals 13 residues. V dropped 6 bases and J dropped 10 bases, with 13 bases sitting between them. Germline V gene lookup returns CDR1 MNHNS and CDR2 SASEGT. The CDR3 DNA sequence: TGTGCCAGCAGCCGGGACCTGAGATCACCCCTCCACTTT. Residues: CASSRDLRSPLHF.

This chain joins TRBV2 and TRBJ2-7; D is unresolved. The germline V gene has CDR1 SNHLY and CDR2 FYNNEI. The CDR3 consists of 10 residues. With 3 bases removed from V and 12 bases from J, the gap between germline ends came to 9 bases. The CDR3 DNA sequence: TGTGCCAGCAGTGACAGACACCTGTACTTC. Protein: CASSDRHLYF. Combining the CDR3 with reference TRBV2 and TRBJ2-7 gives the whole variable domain EPEVTQTPSHQVTQMGQEVILRCVPISNHLYFYWYRQILGQKVEFLVSFYNNEISEKSEIFDDQFSVERPDGSNFTLKIRSTKLEDSAMYFCASSDRHLYFGPGTRLTVT.

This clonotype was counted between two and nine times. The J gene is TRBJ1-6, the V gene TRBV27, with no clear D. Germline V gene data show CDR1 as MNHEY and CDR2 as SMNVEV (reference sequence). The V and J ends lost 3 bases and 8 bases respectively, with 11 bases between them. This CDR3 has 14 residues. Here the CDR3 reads CASSFRRTDSPLHF. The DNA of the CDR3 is TGTGCCAGCAGTTTTCGGCGTACGGATTCACCCCTCCACTTT.

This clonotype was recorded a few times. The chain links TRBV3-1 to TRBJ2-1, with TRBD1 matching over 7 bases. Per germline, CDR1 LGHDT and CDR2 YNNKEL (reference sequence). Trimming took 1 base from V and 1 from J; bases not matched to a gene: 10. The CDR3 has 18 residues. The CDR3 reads CASSQGGWDSTSYNEQFF. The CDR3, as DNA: TGTGCCAGCAGCCAAGGCGGGTGGGACAGTACGTCCTACAATGAGCAGTTCTTC.

CDR3 residues: CASSQIQETQYF. CDR3 DNA sequence: TGTGCCAGCAGCCAGATTCAAGAGACCCAGTACTTC. This chain links TRBV7-9 with TRBJ2-5, with D unclear. CDR1 SEHNR and CDR2 FQNEAQ come from the germline V gene (reference sequence). CDR3 length equals 12 residues. The V gene lost 5 bases and the J gene lost 2 bases, with 6 bases spanning the gap.

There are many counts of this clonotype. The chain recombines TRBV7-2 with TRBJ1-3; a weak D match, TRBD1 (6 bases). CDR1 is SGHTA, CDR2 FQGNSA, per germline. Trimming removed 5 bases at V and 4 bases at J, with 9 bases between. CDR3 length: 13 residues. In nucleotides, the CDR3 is TGTGCCAGCAGCAGGGGGGGAGGAAACACCATATATTTT. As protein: CASSRGGGNTIYF. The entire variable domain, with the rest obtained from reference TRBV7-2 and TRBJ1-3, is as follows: GAGVSQSPSNKVTEKGKDVELRCDPISGHTALYWYRQSLGQGLEFLIYFQGNSAPDKSGLPSDRFSAERTGGSVSTLTIQRTQQEDSAVYLCASSRGGGNTIYFGEGSWLTVV.

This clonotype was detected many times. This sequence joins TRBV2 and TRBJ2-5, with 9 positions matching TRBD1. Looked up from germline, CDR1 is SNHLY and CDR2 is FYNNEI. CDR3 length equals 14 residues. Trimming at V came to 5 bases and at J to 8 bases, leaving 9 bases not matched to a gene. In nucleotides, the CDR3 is TGTGCCAGCAGTAGGACAGGGGTCCTCGAAACCCAGTACTTC. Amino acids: CASSRTGVLETQYF. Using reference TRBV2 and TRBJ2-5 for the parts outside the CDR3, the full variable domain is EPEVTQTPSHQVTQMGQEVILRCVPISNHLYFYWYRQILGQKVEFLVSFYNNEISEKSEIFDDQFSVERPDGSNFTLKIRSTKLEDSAMYFCASSRTGVLETQYFGPGTRLLVL.

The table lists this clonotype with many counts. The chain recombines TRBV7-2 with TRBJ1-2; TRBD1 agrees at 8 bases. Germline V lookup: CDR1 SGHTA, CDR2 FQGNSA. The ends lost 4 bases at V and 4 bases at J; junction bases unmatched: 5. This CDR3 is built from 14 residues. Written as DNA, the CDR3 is TGTGCCAGCAGCTCCAGACAGGGGAGCTATGGCTACACCTTC. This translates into CASSSRQGSYGYTF. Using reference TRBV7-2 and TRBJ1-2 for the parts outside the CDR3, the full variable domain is GAGVSQSPSNKVTEKGKDVELRCDPISGHTALYWYRQSLGQGLEFLIYFQGNSAPDKSGLPSDRFSAERTGGSVSTLTIQRTQQEDSAVYLCASSSRQGSYGYTFGSGTRLTVV.

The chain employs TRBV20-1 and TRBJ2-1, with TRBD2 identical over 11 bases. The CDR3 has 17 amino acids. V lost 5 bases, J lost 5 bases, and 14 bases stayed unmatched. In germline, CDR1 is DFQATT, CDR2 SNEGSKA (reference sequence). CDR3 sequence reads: CSAHNRRGLAAHNEQFF. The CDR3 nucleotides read TGCAGTGCTCACAACCGCCGGGGACTAGCGGCTCACAATGAGCAGTTCTTC.

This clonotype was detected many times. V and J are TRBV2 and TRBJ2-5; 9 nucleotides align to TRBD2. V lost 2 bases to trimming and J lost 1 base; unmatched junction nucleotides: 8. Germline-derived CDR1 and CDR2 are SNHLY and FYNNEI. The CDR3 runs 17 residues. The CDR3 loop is CASSEIGLAGSQETQYF. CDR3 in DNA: TGTGCCAGCAGTGAAATCGGCCTAGCGGGGAGCCAAGAGACCCAGTACTTC.

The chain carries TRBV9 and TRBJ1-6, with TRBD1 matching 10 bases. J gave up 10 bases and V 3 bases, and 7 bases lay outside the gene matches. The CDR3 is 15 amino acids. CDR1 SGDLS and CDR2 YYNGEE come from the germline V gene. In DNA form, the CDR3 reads TGTGCCAGCAGCGGGGGACAGGGGCTCGGGTCACCCCTCCACTTT. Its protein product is CASSGGQGLGSPLHF.

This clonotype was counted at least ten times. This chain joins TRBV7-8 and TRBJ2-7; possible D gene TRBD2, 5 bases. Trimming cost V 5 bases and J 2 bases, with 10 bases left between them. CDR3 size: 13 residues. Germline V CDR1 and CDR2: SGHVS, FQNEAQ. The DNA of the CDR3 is TGTGCCAGCAGCACCAGGAGGCCCTACGAGCAGTACTTC. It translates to CASSTRRPYEQYF.

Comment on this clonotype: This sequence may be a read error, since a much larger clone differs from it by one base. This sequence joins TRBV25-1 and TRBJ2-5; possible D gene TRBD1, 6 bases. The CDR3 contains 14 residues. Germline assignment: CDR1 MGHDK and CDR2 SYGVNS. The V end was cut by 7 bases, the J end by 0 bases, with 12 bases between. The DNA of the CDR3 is TGTGCCAGCAAAAGGGACACTTACCAAGAGACCCAGTACTTC. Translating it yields CASKRDTYQETQYF.

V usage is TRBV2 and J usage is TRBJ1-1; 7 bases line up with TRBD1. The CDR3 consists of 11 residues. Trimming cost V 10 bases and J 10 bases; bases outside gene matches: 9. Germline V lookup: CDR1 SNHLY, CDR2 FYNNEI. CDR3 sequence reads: CATQTGMVAFF. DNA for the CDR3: TGTGCCACACAGACAGGGATGGTAGCTTTCTTT.

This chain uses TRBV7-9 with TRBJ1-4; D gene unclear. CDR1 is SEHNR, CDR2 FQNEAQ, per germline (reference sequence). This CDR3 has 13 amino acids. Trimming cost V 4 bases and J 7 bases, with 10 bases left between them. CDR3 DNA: TGTGCCAGCAGCTCGACACGCGTTGAAAAACTGTTTTTT. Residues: CASSSTRVEKLFF.

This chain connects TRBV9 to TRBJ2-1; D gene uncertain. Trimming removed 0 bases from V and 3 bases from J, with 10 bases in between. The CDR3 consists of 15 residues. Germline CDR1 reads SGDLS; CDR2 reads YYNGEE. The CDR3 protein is CASSVVTTSYNEQFF. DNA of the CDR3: TGTGCCAGCAGCGTAGTAACGACCAGCTACAATGAGCAGTTCTTC.

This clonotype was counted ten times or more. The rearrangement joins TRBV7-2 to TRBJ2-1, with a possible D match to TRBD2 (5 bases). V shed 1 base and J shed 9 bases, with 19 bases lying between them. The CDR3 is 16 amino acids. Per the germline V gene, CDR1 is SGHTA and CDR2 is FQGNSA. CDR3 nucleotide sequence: TGTGCCAGCAGCTTAGGCTCAGCGGCCGGTTCGGTTGAGCAGTTCTTC. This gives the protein CASSLGSAAGSVEQFF.

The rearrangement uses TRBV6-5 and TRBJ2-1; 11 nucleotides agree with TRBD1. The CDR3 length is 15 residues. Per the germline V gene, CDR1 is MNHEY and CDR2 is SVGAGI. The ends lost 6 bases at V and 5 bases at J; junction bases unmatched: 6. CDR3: CASRTGTGGNNEQFF. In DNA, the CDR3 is TGTGCCAGCAGGACCGGGACAGGGGGAAACAATGAGCAGTTCTTC.

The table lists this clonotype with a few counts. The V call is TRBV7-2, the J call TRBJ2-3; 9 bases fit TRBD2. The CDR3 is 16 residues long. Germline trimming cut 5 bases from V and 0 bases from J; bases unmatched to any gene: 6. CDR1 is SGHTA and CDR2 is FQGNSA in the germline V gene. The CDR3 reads CASSKKRGVSTDTQYF. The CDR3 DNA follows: TGTGCCAGCAGCAAAAAGCGGGGGGTTAGCACAGATACGCAGTATTTT.

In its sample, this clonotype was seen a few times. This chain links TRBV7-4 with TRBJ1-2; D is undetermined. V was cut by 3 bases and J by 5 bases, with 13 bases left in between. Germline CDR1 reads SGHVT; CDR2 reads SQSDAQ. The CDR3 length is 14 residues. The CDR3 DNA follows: TGTGCCAGCAGCTTGGGTGGCAGAACTTATGGCTACACCTTC. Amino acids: CASSLGGRTYGYTF. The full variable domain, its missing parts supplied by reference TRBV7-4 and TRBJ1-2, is GAGVSQSPRYKVAKRGRDVALRCDSISGHVTLYWYRQTLGQGSEVLTYSQSDAQRDKSGRPSGRFSAERPERSVSTLKIQRTEQGDSAVYLCASSLGGRTYGYTFGSGTRLTVV.

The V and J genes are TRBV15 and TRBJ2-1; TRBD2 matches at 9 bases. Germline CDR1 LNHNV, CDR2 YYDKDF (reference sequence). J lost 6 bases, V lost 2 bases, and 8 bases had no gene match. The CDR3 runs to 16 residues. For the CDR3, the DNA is TGTGCCACCAGCAGACAACCGGGACTAGCAGGCAATGAGCAGTTCTTC. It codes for CATSRQPGLAGNEQFF.

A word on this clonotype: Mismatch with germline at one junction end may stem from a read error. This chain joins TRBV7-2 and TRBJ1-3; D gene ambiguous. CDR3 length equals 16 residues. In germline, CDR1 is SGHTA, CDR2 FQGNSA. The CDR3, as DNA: TGTGCCAGCAGCTTAGACAGAACCTCCTCTGGGAACACCATATATTTT. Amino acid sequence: CASSLDRTSSGNTIYF.

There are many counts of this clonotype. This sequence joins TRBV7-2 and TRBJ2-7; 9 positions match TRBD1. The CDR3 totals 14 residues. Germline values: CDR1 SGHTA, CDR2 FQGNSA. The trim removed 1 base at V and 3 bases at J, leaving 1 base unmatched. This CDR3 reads CASSLEGQGYEQYF. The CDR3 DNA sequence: TGTGCCAGCAGCTTAGAGGGACAGGGCTACGAGCAGTACTTC.